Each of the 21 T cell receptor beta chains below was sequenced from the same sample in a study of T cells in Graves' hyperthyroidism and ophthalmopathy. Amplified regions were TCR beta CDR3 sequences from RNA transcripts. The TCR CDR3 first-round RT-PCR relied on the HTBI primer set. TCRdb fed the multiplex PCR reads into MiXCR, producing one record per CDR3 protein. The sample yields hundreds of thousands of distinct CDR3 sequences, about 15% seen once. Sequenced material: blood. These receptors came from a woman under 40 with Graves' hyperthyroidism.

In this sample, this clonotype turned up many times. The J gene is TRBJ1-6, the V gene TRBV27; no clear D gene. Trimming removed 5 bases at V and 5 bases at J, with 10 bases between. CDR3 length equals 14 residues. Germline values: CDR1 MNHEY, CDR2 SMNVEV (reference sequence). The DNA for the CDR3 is TGTGCCAGCAGTACGGGAGCGGATAATTCACCCCTCCACTTT. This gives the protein CASSTGADNSPLHF.

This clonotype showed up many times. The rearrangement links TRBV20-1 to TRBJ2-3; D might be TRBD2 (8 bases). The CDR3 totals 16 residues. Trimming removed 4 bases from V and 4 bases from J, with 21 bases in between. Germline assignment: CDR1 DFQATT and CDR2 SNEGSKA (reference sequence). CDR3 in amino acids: CSAINPTGGGADTQYF. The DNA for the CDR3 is TGCAGTGCTATTAACCCAACGGGAGGGGGCGCAGATACGCAGTATTTT.

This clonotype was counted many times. CDR3 amino acids: CASNTGGRNTQYF. The CDR3 DNA reads as TGTGCCAGCAACACGGGAGGTCGCAATACGCAGTATTTT. V gene TRBV2 combines with J gene TRBJ2-3; TRBD2 aligns across 7 bases. The CDR3 has 13 residues. Germline CDR1 reads SNHLY; CDR2 reads FYNNEI. Germline trimming cut 7 bases from V and 7 bases from J; bases unmatched to any gene: 8.

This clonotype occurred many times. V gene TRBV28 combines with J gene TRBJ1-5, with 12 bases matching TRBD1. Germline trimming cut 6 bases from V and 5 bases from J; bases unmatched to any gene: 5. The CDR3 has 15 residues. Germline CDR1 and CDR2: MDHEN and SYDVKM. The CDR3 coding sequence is TGTGCCAGCAGCACGGGACAGGGGGCGCATCAGCCCCAGCATTTT. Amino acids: CASSTGQGAHQPQHF.

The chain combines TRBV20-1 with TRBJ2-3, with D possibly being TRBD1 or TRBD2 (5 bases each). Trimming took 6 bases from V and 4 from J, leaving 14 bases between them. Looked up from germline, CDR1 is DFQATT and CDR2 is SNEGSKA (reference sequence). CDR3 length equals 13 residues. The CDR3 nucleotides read TGCAGTGCAAGGACACTAGGCGCAGATACGCAGTATTTT. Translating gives CSARTLGADTQYF.

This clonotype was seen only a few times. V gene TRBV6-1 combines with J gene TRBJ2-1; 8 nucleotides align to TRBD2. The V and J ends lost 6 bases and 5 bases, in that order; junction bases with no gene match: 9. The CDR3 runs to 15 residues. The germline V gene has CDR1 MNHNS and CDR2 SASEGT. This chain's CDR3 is CASRGGTSEDNEQFF. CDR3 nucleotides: TGTGCCAGCAGAGGGGGGACTAGTGAGGACAATGAGCAGTTCTTC.

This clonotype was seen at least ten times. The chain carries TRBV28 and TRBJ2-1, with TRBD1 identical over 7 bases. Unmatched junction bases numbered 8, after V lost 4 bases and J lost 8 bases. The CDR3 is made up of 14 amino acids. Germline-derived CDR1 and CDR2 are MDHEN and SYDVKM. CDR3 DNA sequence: TGTGCCAGCAGTTCGGGGAACAGGGGCTATGAGCAGTTCTTC. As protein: CASSSGNRGYEQFF.

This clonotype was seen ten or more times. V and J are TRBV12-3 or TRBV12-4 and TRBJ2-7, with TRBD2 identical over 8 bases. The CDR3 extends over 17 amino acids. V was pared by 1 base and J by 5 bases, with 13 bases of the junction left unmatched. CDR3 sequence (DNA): TGTGCCAGCAGTTTAGTTCCGGGAGGGCCGTTGGTTGACGAGCAGTACTTC. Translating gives CASSLVPGGPLVDEQYF.

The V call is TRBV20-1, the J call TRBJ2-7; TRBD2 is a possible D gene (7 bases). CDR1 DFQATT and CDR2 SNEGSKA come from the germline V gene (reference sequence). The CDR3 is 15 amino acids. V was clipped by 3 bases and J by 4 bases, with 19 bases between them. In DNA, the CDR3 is TGCAGTGCTAGGGGGGGGCAGGGCCTGTTTTACGAGCAGTACTTC. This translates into CSARGGQGLFYEQYF.

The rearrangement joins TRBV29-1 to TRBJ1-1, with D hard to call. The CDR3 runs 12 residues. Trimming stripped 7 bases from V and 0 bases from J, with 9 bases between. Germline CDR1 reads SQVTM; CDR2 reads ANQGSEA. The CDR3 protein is CSGRAVNTEAFF. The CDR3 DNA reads TGCAGCGGGAGGGCAGTGAACACTGAAGCTTTCTTT.

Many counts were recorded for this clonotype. The DNA of the CDR3 is TGTGCCAGCAGTTCGAGGACTGCTACCTACGAGCAGTACTTC. This translates into CASSSRTATYEQYF. This rearrangement joins TRBV12-3 or TRBV12-4 to TRBJ2-7, with D perhaps TRBD2 (5 bases). The CDR3 has 14 amino acids. Deletions cut 4 bases from V and 2 bases from J, with 12 bases between.

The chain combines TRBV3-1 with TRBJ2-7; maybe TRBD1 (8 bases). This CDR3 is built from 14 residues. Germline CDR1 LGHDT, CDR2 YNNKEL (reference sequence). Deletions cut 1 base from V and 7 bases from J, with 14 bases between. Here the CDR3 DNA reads TGTGCCAGCAGCCAAGGATACAGGGGGGGGGAGCAGTACTTC. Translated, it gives CASSQGYRGGEQYF.

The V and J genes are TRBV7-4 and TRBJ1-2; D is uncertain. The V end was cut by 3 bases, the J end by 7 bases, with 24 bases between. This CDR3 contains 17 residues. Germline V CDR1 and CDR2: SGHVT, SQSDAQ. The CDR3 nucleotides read TGTGCCAGCAGCTTCTTCTCTTTGCCGGAACAGTGTTGTGGCTACACCTTC. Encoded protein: CASSFFSLPEQCCGYTF.

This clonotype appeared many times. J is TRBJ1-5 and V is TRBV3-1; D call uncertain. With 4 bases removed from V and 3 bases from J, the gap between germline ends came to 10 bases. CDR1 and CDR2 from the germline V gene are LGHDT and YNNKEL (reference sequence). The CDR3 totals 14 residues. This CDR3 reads CASSPWATNQPQHF. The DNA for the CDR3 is TGTGCCAGCAGCCCTTGGGCTACCAATCAGCCCCAGCATTTT. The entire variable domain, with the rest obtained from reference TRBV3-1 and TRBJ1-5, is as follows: DTAVSQTPKYLVTQMGNDKSIKCEQNLGHDTMYWYKQDSKKFLKIMFSYNNKELIINETVPNRFSPKSPDKAHLNLHINSLELGDSAVYFCASSPWATNQPQHFGDGTRLSIL.

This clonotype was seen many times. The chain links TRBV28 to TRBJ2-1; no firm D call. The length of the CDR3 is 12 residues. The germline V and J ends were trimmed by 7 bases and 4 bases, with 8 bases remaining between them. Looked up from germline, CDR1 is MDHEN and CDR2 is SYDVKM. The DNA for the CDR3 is TGTGCCAGCACTATGAATTACAATGAGCAGTTCTTC. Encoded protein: CASTMNYNEQFF.

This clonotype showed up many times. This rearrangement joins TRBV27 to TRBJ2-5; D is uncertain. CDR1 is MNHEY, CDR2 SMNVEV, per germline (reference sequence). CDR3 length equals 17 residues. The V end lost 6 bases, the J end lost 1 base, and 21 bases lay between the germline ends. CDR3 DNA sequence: TGTGCCAGCAGCGCCAGTACCCCCCGGACGGTCCAAGAGACCCAGTACTTC. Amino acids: CASSASTPRTVQETQYF.

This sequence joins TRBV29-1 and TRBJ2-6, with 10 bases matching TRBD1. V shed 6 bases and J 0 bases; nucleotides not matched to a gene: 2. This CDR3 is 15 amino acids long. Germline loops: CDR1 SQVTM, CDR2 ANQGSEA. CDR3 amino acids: CSVRQGASGANVLTF. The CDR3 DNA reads TGCAGCGTGCGACAGGGGGCCTCTGGGGCCAACGTCCTGACTTTC.

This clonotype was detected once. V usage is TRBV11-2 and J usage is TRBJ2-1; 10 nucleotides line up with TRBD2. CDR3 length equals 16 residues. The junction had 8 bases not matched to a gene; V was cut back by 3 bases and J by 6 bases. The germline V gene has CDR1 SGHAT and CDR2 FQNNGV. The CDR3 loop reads CASSFLTSGNFNEQFF. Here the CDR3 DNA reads TGTGCCAGCAGCTTCCTCACTAGCGGGAACTTCAATGAGCAGTTCTTC.

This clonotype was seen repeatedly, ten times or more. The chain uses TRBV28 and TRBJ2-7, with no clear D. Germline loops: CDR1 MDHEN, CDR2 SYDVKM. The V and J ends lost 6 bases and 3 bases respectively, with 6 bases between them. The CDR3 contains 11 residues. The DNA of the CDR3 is TGTGCCAGCAGGGGTAGCTACGAGCAGTACTTC. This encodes CASRGSYEQYF.

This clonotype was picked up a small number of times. CDR3 sequence (DNA): TGTGCCAGCAGCGTAGAAGCGGGAGGCGGGGATACGCAGTATTTT. Its translation: CASSVEAGGGDTQYF. J is TRBJ2-3 and V is TRBV9; 9 bases are shared with TRBD2. Germline V gene data show CDR1 as SGDLS and CDR2 as YYNGEE. CDR3 length: 15 residues. Trimming cost V 0 bases and J 6 bases; bases outside gene matches: 5.

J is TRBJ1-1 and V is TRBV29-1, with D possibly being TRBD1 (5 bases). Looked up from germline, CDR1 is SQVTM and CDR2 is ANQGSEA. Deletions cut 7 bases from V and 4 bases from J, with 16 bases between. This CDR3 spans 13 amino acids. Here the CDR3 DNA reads TGCAGCGCACTAACCACCAGGGCCACTGAAGCTTTCTTT. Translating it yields CSALTTRATEAFF.